The rows below give T cell receptor beta chains drawn from one sample of a study of T-cell reconstitution after alpha-beta-depleted transplantation in children. From the PCR reads, TCRdb called clonotypes with MiXCR, one entry per CDR3 protein. The sample holds about 150,000 distinct CDR3 sequences; roughly 10% are singletons and the top ten take around 14%. Source: PBMCs, taken before TCRalphabeta/CD19-depleted stem cell transplant. These receptors were collected from a boy aged 2 to 9 with acute myeloid leukemia, due to receive a stem cell transplant. The CDR3 runs from the conserved cysteine through the conserved F or W. The D gene is left open where the match is weak. Rows may omit the clone size; those that give it use once, few, many or a size class.

NA,TRBV5-1,NA,TRBJ1-1,TGCGCCAGCACCTTCGTAATGAACACTGAAGCTTTCTTT,CASTFVMNTEAFF
NA,TRBV1,NA,TRBJ2-1,TGTACCAGCAGCCATGCGGCCGGGACTAGCCCCCGAAATGAGCAGTTCTTC,CTSSHAAGTSPRNEQFF
many,TRBV20-1,NA,TRBJ2-3,TGCAGTGCTTCCCGGGACATTTATACGCAGTATTTT,CSASRDIYTQYF
many,TRBV12-3/TRBV12-4,NA,TRBJ2-3,TGTGCCAGCAACCTCCGACCCGGTACGCAGTATTTT,CASNLRPGTQYF
many,TRBV15,TRBD2,TRBJ2-7,TGTGCCACCAGCATACTAGCGGGAGCCTACGAGCAGTACTTC,CATSILAGAYEQYF
many,TRBV7-9,NA,TRBJ1-1,TGTGCCAGCAGCCACCCGACGGACACTGAAGCTTTCTTT,CASSHPTDTEAFF
many,TRBV4-1,NA,TRBJ1-2,TGCGCCAGCAGCCAACCGGAGAGAGGGAACTATGGCTACACCTTC,CASSQPERGNYGYTF
many,TRBV7-3,TRBD2,TRBJ2-2,TGTGCCAGCAGCCAGGGACTAGCGGGAGTAGACGGGGAGCTGTTTTTT,CASSQGLAGVDGELFF
many,TRBV2,NA,TRBJ2-2,TGTGCCAGCAGTCCTCAGCAGGGGTTCGGCGGGGAGCTGTTTTTT,CASSPQQGFGGELFF
many,TRBV27,NA,TRBJ2-7,TGTGCCAGCAGTTACCAGGAGGGGTACGAGCAGTACTTC,CASSYQEGYEQYF
many,TRBV6-6,NA,TRBJ2-3,TGTGCCAGCTTAAGGGCAGATACGCAGTATTTT,CASLRADTQYF
many,TRBV14,NA,TRBJ2-1,TGTGCCAGCAGCCAGGGGCAGATTGAGCAGTTCTTC,CASSQGQIEQFF
many,TRBV4-1,TRBD1,TRBJ2-7,TGCGCCAGCAGCCAAGATACCGGGACAGGGTCCTACGAGCAGTACTTC,CASSQDTGTGSYEQYF
many,TRBV7-3,NA,TRBJ1-1,TGTGCCAGCAGCTTAACCTCCGGGACGCAGGTTGAAGCTTTCTTT,CASSLTSGTQVEAFF
once,TRBV5-6,TRBD2,TRBJ2-7,TGTGTCAGCAGCTTGGAACAGCGGGAGGACCTGATGGAGCAGTACTTC,CVSSLEQREDLMEQYF
many,TRBV28,NA,TRBJ1-5,TGTGCCTCTGGGGGCAATCAGCCCCAGCATTTT,CASGGNQPQHF
many,TRBV18,NA,TRBJ2-2,TGTGCCAGCTCACCGGATGAGGGGCCCGGGGAGCTGTTTTTT,CASSPDEGPGELFF
many,TRBV12-3/TRBV12-4,TRBD1,TRBJ1-5,TGTGCCAGCACCCTGGGGACAGGGGGCCAGCCCCAGCATTTT,CASTLGTGGQPQHF
many,TRBV5-1,TRBD1,TRBJ1-4,TGCGCCAGCAGCACTGGACAGGGGAATGAAAAACTGTTTTTT,CASSTGQGNEKLFF
many,TRBV5-6,NA,TRBJ1-5,TGTGCCAGCAGCTTTCCCCATTCTAGAGGGAGCAATCAGCCCCAGCATTTT,CASSFPHSRGSNQPQHF
many,TRBV4-1,NA,TRBJ1-1,TGCGCCAGCAGCCAACACAGGGAAAGCACTGAAGCTTTCTTT,CASSQHRESTEAFF
many,TRBV20-1,TRBD1,TRBJ1-5,TGCAGTGCTAGGGACAGGGAATATAGCAATCAGCCCCAGCATTTT,CSARDREYSNQPQHF
many,TRBV20-1,NA,TRBJ2-7,TGCAGTGCTAGAACAGCCGGGACAAAAACCTACGAGCAGTACTTC,CSARTAGTKTYEQYF
many,TRBV6-5,NA,TRBJ1-4,TGTGCCAGCACGTATTGGGACGGAAATGAAAAACTGTTTTTT,CASTYWDGNEKLFF
many,TRBV5-1,TRBD1,TRBJ2-6,TGCGCCAGCAGCTGGACAGGGGGACTCTCTGGGGCCAACGTCCTGACTTTC,CASSWTGGLSGANVLTF
many,TRBV5-1,TRBD1,TRBJ1-1,TGCGCCAGCAGACCGGGACAGGGTATGGTGTGGACTGAAGCTTTCTTT,CASRPGQGMVWTEAFF
many,TRBV20-1,NA,TRBJ2-3,TGCAGCCCCGGCTTTGTTGATACGCAGTATTTT,CSPGFVDTQYF
NA,TRBV7-4,NA,TRBJ2-5,TGTGCCACCTGCCAGGCAAGCACCCAAGAGACCCAGTACTTC,CATCQASTQETQYF
many,TRBV7-2,NA,TRBJ2-7,TGTGCCAGCAGCTTAATAGGTACTAGCACCTACGAGCAGTACTTC,CASSLIGTSTYEQYF
NA,TRBV20-1,TRBD2,TRBJ2-7,TGCAGTGCTACTAGTAGCGGGAGGTCCCACGAGCAGTACTTC,CSATSSGRSHEQYF
many,TRBV19,NA,TRBJ2-3,TGTGCCAGTAGTATTAGGAGGTCGGATACGCAGTATTTT,CASSIRRSDTQYF
NA,TRBV29-1,NA,TRBJ2-6,TGCAGCGTATTCGAGCGAGTTACTGGGGCCAACGTCCTGACTTTC,CSVFERVTGANVLTF
many,TRBV20-1,NA,TRBJ1-2,TGCAGTGCGAACTATCCCTCCAACACCTTC,CSANYPSNTF
NA,TRBV5-6,NA,TRBJ1-3,TGTGCCAGCAGCCCACCCGACAGCTACTCTGGAAACACCATATATTTT,CASSPPDSYSGNTIYF
many,TRBV4-1,NA,TRBJ2-5,TGCGCCAGCAGCCTCCGAGGGACTGTACAAGAGACCCAGTACTTC,CASSLRGTVQETQYF
many,TRBV4-2,TRBD2,TRBJ2-5,TGTGCCAGCAGTCCTAGCGGGGGGAACAAAGAGACCCAGTACTTC,CASSPSGGNKETQYF
many,TRBV28,NA,TRBJ2-1,TGTGCCAGCACCTTAGCAGGTAACAATGAGCAGTTCTTC,CASTLAGNNEQFF
many,TRBV20-1,TRBD1,TRBJ2-2,TGCAGTGCTATGGGACAGTTGACCGGGGAGCTGTTTTTT,CSAMGQLTGELFF
many,TRBV5-5,NA,TRBJ2-5,TGTGCCAGCAGCTCGGGGCCCGGGACTTGGTTTGACAGAGAGACCCAGTACTTC,CASSSGPGTWFDRETQYF
many,TRBV20-1,NA,TRBJ2-5,TGCAGCGTACCAGGAGCCGGCCAAGAGACCCAGTACTTC,CSVPGAGQETQYF
many,TRBV6-5,TRBD1,TRBJ1-2,TGTGCCAGCACAATGACAGGGACTGGCTACACCTTC,CASTMTGTGYTF
many,TRBV4-1,TRBD2,TRBJ2-2,TGCGCCAGCAGCCAAGATCAGTATGGGACTAGCGGTAACACCGGGGAGCTGTTTTTT,CASSQDQYGTSGNTGELFF
few,TRBV29-1,TRBD1,TRBJ2-7,TGCAGCGTCGGACAGGATCACTACGAGCAGTACTTC,CSVGQDHYEQYF
few,TRBV2,NA,TRBJ2-1,TGTGCCAGTGAGGACAGTTACAATGAGCAGTTCTTC,CASEDSYNEQFF
many,TRBV20-1,NA,TRBJ1-3,TGCAGTGCTCCCGACATTTACTCTGGAAACACCATATATTTT,CSAPDIYSGNTIYF
many,TRBV5-1,TRBD1,TRBJ2-6,TGCGCCAGCAGCTCGGAGGGACAGGGGGTACAGGTCCTGACTTTC,CASSSEGQGVQVLTF
NA,TRBV20-1,NA,TRBJ1-2,TGTAGTGCTCCTCGGATAGGGGGGGACTATGGCTACACCTTC,CSAPRIGGDYGYTF
many,TRBV6-5,NA,TRBJ1-2,TGTGCCAGCAGCCCTACCTCTTACTATGGCTACACCTTC,CASSPTSYYGYTF
NA,TRBV7-9,TRBD2,TRBJ2-5,TGTGCCAGCAGCTTCAGGCCCCGGACTAGCATGGAGACCCAGTACTTC,CASSFRPRTSMETQYF
NA,TRBV12-3/TRBV12-4,NA,TRBJ1-1,TGTGCCAGCAGTTTCGGGGATCGGTCGAACACTGAAGCTTTCTTT,CASSFGDRSNTEAFF
many,TRBV20-1,TRBD1,TRBJ2-1,TGCAGTGCTAGAAATCAACCTGATATTCGGACAGGCTATGCCTACAATGAGCAGTTCTTC,CSARNQPDIRTGYAYNEQFF
many,TRBV12-3/TRBV12-4,TRBD1,TRBJ1-5,TGTGCCAGCTTAGGGACAGGCAATCAGCCCCAGCATTTT,CASLGTGNQPQHF
many,TRBV20-1,NA,TRBJ1-5,TGCAGTGCTAGAGAGATGGCAGTTAGCAATCAGCCCCAGCATTTT,CSAREMAVSNQPQHF
many,TRBV15,NA,TRBJ2-3,TGTGCCACCAGCAGGGATCCATGGGGGTTCACAGATACGCAGTATTTT,CATSRDPWGFTDTQYF
many,TRBV5-1,TRBD2,TRBJ2-1,TGCGCCAGCAGCTTGGAGTTCCTCTCTAGCGGGTACAATGAGCAGTTCTTC,CASSLEFLSSGYNEQFF